The 13 T cell receptor beta chains in this list originate from one sample, sequenced in a study of T cell responses to AZD1222 COVID-19 vaccine (dated by TCRdb to the early 2020s). The time point label, as the study defines it: about 28 days (+/-7) after the second vaccine dose. Library construction relied on the immunoSEQ multiplex PCR assay. Held by TCRdb, this immuneACCESS table contains in-frame sequences only and omits some clones. Under half of the omission traces to an unresolved V gene where checked; the cause of the rest is unknown. This sample holds more than 150,000 clones; approximately 90% were observed only once. The top ten clonotypes cover approximately 26% of the sample. Sequenced material: peripheral blood, taken 28 days after the second AZD1222 dose. The receptors were sampled from an adult who received the AZD1222 COVID-19 vaccine.

The chain employs TRBV29-1 and TRBJ2-1; D possibly corresponds to TRBD2 (5 bases). CDR3 size: 12 residues. Looked up from germline, CDR1 is SQVTM and CDR2 is ANQGSEA. Trimming removed 7 bases from V and 16 bases from J, with 23 bases in between. The CDR3 reads CSAQNPRGVEFF. CDR3 DNA sequence: TGCAGCGCTCAGAACCCCCGGGGTGTTGAATTCTTC.

The chain is built from TRBV10-3 and TRBJ2-5; D is unresolved. CDR3 length: 12 amino acids. Germline V gene data show CDR1 as ENHRY and CDR2 as SYGVKD. V gave up 4 bases and J gave up 5 bases, with 8 bases separating them. CDR3 residues: CAISGLGETQYF. In nucleotides, the CDR3 is TGTGCCATCAGTGGTCTGGGGGAGACCCAGTACTTC.

V usage is TRBV28 and J usage is TRBJ2-1; 11 nucleotides line up with TRBD1. The V gene's germline CDR1 is MDHEN and CDR2 SYDVKM. The CDR3 is made up of 13 amino acids. V shed 5 bases and J 8 bases; nucleotides not matched to a gene: 2. In nucleotides, the CDR3 is TGTGCCAGCAGTGGGACAGGGGGATATGAGCAGTTCTTC. It encodes CASSGTGGYEQFF. Looking up the rest from reference TRBV28 and TRBJ2-1 gives the full variable domain: DVKVTQSSRYLVKRTGEKVFLECVQDMDHENMFWYRQDPGLGLRLIYFSYDVKMKEKGDIPEGYSVSREKKERFSLILESASTNQTSMYLCASSGTGGYEQFFGPGTRLTVL.

V is TRBV3-1 (or the pseudogene TRBV3-2) and J is TRBJ2-7; D not certain. Germline V CDR1 and CDR2: LGHDT, YNNKEL (reference sequence). The CDR3 has 14 amino acids. V lost 1 base, J lost 2 bases, and 9 bases lay in between. DNA of the CDR3: TGTGCCAGCAGCCAAGGGCATAGACCCTACGAGCAGTACTTC. Its protein product is CASSQGHRPYEQYF.

The count of this clone is one. This rearrangement joins TRBV7-9 to TRBJ1-2; tentatively, D is TRBD1 (5 bases). V dropped 1 base and J dropped 4 bases, with 10 bases sitting between them. CDR3 size: 14 residues. Germline V lookup: CDR1 SEHNR, CDR2 FQNEAQ (reference sequence). The CDR3 protein is CASSLGGVVYGYTF. CDR3 nucleotide sequence: TGTGCCAGCAGCTTAGGGGGCGTCGTCTATGGCTACACCTTC.

The chain links TRBV21-1 to TRBJ2-7; the D call TRBD2 from the table was never checked on the DNA. TRBV21-1 is noted as a pseudogene. This CDR3 is 16 amino acids long. In DNA, the CDR3 is TGTGCCAGCAGCAATCACCTGGCGGGAGGAACCTACGAGCAGTACTTC. Translating it yields CASSNHLAGGTYEQYF.

In nucleotides, the CDR3 is TGTGCCAGCTCACCATTAGGGGGCGAGGGTCAGCCCCAGCATTTT. Residues: CASSPLGGEGQPQHF. The genes are TRBV18 and TRBJ1-5; TRBD1 aligns across 7 bases. The CDR3 sequence is 15 residues long. The V gene's germline CDR1 is KGHSH and CDR2 LQKENI. Trimming took 2 bases from V and 6 from J; bases not matched to a gene: 7.

This chain connects TRBV28 to TRBJ1-2, with 7 bases that match TRBD1. Trimming removed 8 bases from V and 7 bases from J; junction bases left unmatched: 10. This CDR3 region has 13 residues. Per the germline V gene, CDR1 is MDHEN and CDR2 is SYDVKM. The DNA of the CDR3 is TGTGCCAGCGGAGACAGGGAGCAAGGTGGCTACACCTTC. Its protein is CASGDREQGGYTF.

The V gene is TRBV5-1, the J gene TRBJ2-1; 10 bases line up with TRBD1. Germline assignment: CDR1 SGHRS and CDR2 YFSETQ. V dropped 3 bases and J dropped 3; count of bases not matched to a gene: 3. The CDR3 consists of 15 residues. The CDR3 nucleotides are TGCGCCAGCAGCTCCGGGACAGGGGACTACAATGAGCAGTTCTTC. Residues: CASSSGTGDYNEQFF.

This clone showed up just once. The J gene is TRBJ1-2, the V gene TRBV28; D is unresolved. The CDR3 runs to 13 residues. Germline values: CDR1 MDHEN, CDR2 SYDVKM. Trimming pared 6 bases from V and 2 bases from J, leaving 10 bases between. The CDR3 protein is CASRMDLNYGYTF. The CDR3 DNA follows: TGTGCCAGCAGGATGGACCTAAACTATGGCTACACCTTC.

The gene calls are TRBV19 and TRBJ2-1; 12 positions match TRBD2. V lost 5 bases and J lost 8; bases outside the gene matches: 7. The CDR3 loop spans 15 amino acids. Per the germline V gene, CDR1 is LNHDA and CDR2 is SQIVND (reference sequence). The CDR3 DNA sequence: TGTGCCAGTAGTTCCGGACTAGCGGGAAAGGATGAGCAGTTCTTC. Translation: CASSSGLAGKDEQFF.

The rearrangement joins TRBV5-1 to TRBJ1-6; D not certain. Per germline, CDR1 SGHRS and CDR2 YFSETQ. V lost 3 bases and J lost 7, with 11 bases in between. This CDR3 contains 14 residues. The CDR3 is CASSWQAGNSPLHF. CDR3 coding DNA: TGCGCCAGCAGCTGGCAGGCGGGGAATTCACCCCTCCACTTT.

This clone is judged large. The chain combines TRBV9 with TRBJ1-4; D call uncertain. Germline CDR1 SGDLS, CDR2 YYNGEE. Between the trimmed V and J ends, which lost 6 bases and 3 bases, there was a span of 12 bases. The length of the CDR3 is 14 residues. The CDR3 protein is CASNLAGPNEKLFF. As DNA, the CDR3 is TGTGCCAGCAACTTAGCAGGACCTAATGAAAAACTGTTTTTT.